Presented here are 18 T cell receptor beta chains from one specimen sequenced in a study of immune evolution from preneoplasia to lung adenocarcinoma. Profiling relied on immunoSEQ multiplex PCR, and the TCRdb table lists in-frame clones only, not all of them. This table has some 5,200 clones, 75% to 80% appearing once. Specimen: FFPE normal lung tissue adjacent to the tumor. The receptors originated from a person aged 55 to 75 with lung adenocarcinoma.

The CDR3 region has the DNA TGTGCCAGCAGCCGAGGGGGCTCCGATCAGCCCCAGCATTTT. Protein: CASSRGGSDQPQHF. J is TRBJ1-5 and V is TRBV6-6, with 7 bases that match TRBD1. The junction had 7 bases not matched to a gene; V was cut back by 6 bases and J by 5 bases. Germline V lookup: CDR1 MNHNY, CDR2 SVGAGI (reference sequence). This CDR3 is built from 14 residues.

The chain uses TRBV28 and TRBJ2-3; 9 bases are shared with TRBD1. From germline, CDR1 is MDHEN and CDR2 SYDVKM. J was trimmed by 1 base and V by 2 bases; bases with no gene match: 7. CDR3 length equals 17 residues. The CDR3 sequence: CASSLPQQGAGTDTQYF. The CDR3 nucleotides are TGTGCCAGCAGTTTACCCCAACAGGGGGCAGGCACAGATACGCAGTATTTT. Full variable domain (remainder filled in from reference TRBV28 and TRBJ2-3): DVKVTQSSRYLVKRTGEKVFLECVQDMDHENMFWYRQDPGLGLRLIYFSYDVKMKEKGDIPEGYSVSREKKERFSLILESASTNQTSMYLCASSLPQQGAGTDTQYFGPGTRLTVL.

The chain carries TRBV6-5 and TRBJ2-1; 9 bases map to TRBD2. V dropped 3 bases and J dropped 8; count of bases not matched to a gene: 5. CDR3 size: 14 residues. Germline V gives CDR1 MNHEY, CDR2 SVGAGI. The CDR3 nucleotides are TGTGCCAGCAGTTATGCGGGAGGGGGGGATGAGCAGTTCTTC. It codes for CASSYAGGGDEQFF.

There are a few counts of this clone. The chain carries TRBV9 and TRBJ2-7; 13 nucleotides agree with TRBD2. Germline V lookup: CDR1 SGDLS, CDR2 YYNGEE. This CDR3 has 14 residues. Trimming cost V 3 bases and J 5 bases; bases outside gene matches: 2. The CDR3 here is CASSGTSGGDEQYF. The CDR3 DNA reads TGTGCCAGCAGCGGGACTAGCGGGGGCGACGAGCAGTACTTC.

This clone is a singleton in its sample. CDR3 sequence reads: CASRERESSYEQYF. The CDR3 bases are TGTGCCAGCAGGGAGCGGGAGAGTTCCTACGAGCAGTACTTC. The J gene is TRBJ2-7, the V gene TRBV6-5; TRBD2 matches at 8 bases. CDR1 and CDR2 from the germline V gene are MNHEY and SVGAGI. The CDR3 consists of 14 residues. V shed 6 bases, J shed 1 base, and the junction held 5 bases outside the gene matches.

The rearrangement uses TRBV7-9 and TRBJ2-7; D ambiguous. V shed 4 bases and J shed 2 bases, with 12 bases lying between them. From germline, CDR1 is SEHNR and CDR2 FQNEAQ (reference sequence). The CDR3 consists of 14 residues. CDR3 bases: TGTGCCAGCAGCTCCCCGTCTCCCGCCTACGAGCAGTACTTC. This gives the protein CASSSPSPAYEQYF.

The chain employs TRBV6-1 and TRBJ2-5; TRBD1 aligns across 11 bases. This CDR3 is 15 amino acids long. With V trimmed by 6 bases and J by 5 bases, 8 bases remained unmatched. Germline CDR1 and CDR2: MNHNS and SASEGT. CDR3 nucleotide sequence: TGTGCCAGCAGAGGGACAGGGGGGTTGCAGGAGACCCAGTACTTC. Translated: CASRGTGGLQETQYF.

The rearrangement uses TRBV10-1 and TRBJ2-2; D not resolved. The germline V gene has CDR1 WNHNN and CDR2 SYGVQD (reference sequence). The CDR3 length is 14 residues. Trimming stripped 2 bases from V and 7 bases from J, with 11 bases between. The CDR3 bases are TGCGCCAGCAGTGAGAGAAACGTCGGCGGGGAGCTGTTTTTT. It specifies CASSERNVGGELFF.

DNA for the CDR3: TGTGCCATTCAGGGGGAAGGTTCACCCCTCCACTTT. It is translated as CAIQGEGSPLHF. The V and J genes are TRBV6-1 and TRBJ1-6, with 7 bases lining up with TRBD1. Germline CDR1 reads MNHNS; CDR2 reads SASEGT. CDR3 length: 12 amino acids. Trimming at V came to 10 bases and at J to 9 bases, leaving 6 bases not matched to a gene.

The DNA for the CDR3 is TGTGCCAGCAGTTGGACTAGCGGCTACGAGCAGTACTTC. This codes for CASSWTSGYEQYF. The rearrangement links TRBV27 to TRBJ2-7; 10 positions agree with TRBD2. CDR3 size: 13 residues. Per the germline V gene, CDR1 is MNHEY and CDR2 is SMNVEV (reference sequence). The trim removed 4 bases at V and 3 bases at J, leaving 0 bases unmatched.

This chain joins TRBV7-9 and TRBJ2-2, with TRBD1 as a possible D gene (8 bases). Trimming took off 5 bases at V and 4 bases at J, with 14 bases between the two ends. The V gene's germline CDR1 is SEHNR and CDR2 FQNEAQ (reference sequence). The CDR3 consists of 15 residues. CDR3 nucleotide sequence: TGTGCCAGCAGCGGACAGGGCGGGAGCACCGGGGAGCTGTTTTTT. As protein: CASSGQGGSTGELFF.

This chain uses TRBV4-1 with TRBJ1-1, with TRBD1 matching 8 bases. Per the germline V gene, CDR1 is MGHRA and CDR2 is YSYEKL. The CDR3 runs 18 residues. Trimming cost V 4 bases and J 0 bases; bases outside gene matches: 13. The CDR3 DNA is TGCGCCAGCAGCCGGAAGACAGGGGATGGAGGCATGAACACTGAAGCTTTCTTT. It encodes CASSRKTGDGGMNTEAFF.

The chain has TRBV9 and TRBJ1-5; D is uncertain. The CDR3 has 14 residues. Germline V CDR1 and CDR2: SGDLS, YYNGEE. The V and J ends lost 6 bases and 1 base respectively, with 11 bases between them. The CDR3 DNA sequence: TGTGCCAGCAACCCCGACGGGAGCAATCAGCCCCAGCATTTT. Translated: CASNPDGSNQPQHF.

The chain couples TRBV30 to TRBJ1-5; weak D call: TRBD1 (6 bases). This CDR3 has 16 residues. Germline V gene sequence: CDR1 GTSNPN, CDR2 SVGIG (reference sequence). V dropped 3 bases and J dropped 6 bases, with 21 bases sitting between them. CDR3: CAWSSPGGQAGQPQHF. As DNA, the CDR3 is TGTGCCTGGAGCTCACCCGGGGGGCAAGCAGGTCAGCCCCAGCATTTT.

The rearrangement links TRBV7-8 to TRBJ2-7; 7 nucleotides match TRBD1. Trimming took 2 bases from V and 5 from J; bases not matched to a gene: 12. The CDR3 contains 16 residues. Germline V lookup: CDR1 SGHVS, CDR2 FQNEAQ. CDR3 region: CASSLNEGDRVDEQYF. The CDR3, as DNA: TGTGCCAGCAGCTTAAACGAAGGCGACAGGGTCGACGAGCAGTACTTC.

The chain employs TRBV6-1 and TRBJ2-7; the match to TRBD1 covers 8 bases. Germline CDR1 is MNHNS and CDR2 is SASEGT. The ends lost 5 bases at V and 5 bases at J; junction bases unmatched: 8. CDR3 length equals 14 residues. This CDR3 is CASSIRDRLDEQYF. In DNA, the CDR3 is TGTGCCAGCAGTATTCGGGACAGGCTGGACGAGCAGTACTTC.

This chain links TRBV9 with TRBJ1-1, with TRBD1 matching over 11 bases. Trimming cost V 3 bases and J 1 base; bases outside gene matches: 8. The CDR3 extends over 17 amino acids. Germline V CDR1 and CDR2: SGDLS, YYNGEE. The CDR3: CASSDNRDRGSNTEAFF. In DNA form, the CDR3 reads TGTGCCAGCAGCGATAACCGGGACAGGGGGTCGAACACTGAAGCTTTCTTT.

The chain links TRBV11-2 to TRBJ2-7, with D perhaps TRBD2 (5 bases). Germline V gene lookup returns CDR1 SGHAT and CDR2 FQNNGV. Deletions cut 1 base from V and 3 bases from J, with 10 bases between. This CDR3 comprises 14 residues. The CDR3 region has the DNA TGTGCCAGCAGCTTAGTAGCGATACACTACGAGCAGTACTTC. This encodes CASSLVAIHYEQYF.